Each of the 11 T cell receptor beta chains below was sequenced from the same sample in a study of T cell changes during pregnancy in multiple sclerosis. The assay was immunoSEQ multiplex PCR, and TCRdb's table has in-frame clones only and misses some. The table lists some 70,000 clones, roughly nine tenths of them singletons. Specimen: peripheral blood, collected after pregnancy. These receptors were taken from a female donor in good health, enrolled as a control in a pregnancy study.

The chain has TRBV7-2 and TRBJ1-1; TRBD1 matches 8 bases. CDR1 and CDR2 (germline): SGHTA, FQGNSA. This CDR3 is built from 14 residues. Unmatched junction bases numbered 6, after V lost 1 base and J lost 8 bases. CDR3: CASSLGAGTGEAFF. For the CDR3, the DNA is TGTGCCAGCAGCTTAGGGGCCGGGACAGGAGAAGCTTTCTTT.

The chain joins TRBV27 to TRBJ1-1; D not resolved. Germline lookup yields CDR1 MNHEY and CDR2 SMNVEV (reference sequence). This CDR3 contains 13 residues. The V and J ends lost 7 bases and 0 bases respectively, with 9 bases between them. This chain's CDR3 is CASKEILNTEAFF. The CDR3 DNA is TGTGCCAGCAAAGAGATTTTGAACACTGAAGCTTTCTTT.

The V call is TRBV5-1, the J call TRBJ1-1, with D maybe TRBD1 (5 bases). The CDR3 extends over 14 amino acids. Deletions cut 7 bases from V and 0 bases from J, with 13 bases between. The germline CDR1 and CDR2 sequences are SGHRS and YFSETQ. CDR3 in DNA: TGCGCCAGCGGCCTCGGACAACTGAACACTGAAGCTTTCTTT. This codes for CASGLGQLNTEAFF.

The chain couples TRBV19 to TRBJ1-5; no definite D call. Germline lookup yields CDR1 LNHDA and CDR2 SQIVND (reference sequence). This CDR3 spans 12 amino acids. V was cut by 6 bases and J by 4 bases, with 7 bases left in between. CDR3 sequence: CASRAGNQPQHF. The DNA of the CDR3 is TGTGCCAGTAGAGCGGGGAATCAGCCCCAGCATTTT.

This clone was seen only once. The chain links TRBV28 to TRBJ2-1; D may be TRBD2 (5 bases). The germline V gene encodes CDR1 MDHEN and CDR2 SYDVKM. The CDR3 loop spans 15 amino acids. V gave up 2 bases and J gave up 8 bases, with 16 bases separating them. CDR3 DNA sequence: TGTGCCAGCAGTTTACGAGGAGGTATAAGGGATGAGCAGTTCTTC. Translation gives CASSLRGGIRDEQFF. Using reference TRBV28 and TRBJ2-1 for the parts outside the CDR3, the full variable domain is DVKVTQSSRYLVKRTGEKVFLECVQDMDHENMFWYRQDPGLGLRLIYFSYDVKMKEKGDIPEGYSVSREKKERFSLILESASTNQTSMYLCASSLRGGIRDEQFFGPGTRLTVL.

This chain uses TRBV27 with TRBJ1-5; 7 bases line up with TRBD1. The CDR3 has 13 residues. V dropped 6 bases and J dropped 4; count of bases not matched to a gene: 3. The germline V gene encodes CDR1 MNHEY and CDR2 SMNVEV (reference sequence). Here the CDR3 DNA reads TGTGCCAGCAGGCGGGGACAGAATCAGCCCCAGCATTTT. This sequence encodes CASRRGQNQPQHF.

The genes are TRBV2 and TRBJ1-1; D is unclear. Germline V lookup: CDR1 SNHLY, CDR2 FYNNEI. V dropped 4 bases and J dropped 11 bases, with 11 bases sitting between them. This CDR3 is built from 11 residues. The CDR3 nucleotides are TGTGCCAGCAGTGTCCTCACAGAGGCTTTCTTT. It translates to CASSVLTEAFF. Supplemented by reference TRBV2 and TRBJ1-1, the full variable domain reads EPEVTQTPSHQVTQMGQEVILRCVPISNHLYFYWYRQILGQKVEFLVSFYNNEISEKSEIFDDQFSVERPDGSNFTLKIRSTKLEDSAMYFCASSVLTEAFFGQGTRLTVV.

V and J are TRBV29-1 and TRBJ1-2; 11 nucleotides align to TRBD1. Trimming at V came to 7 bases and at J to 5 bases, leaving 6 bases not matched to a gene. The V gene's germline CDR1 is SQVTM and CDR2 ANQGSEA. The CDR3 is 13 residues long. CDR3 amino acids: CSENRDRGYGYTF. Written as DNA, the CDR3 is TGCAGCGAAAACCGGGACAGGGGGTATGGCTACACCTTC. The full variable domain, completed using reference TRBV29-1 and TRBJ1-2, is SAVISQKPSRDICQRGTSLTIQCQVDSQVTMMFWYRQQPGQSLTLIATANQGSEATYESGFVIDKFPISRPNLTFSTLTVSNMSPEDSSIYLCSENRDRGYGYTFGSGTRLTVV.

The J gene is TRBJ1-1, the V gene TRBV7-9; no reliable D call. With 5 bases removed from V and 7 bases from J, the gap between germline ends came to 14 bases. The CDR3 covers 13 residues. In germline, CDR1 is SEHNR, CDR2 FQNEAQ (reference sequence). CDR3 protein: CASSPTYSVEAFF. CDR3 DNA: TGTGCCAGCAGCCCGACTTACTCGGTTGAAGCTTTCTTT.

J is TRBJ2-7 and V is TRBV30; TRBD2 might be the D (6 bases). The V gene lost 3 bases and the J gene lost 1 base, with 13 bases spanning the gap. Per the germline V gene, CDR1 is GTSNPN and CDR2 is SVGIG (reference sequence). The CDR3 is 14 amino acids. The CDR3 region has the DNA TGTGCCTGGAGAGTCGGGGGAGGTTCCTACGAGCAGTACTTC. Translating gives CAWRVGGGSYEQYF.

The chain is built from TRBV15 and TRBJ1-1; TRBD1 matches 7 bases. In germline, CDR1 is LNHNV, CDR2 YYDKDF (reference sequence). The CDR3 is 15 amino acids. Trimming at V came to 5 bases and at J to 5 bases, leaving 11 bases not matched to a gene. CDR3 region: CATSAAGGRGTEAFF. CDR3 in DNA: TGTGCCACCAGCGCTGCAGGGGGGCGCGGTACTGAAGCTTTCTTT.